The T cell receptor (beta chain) described here comes from a study of control samples from healthy donors and cancer patients. This table comes from immunoSEQ multiplex PCR, and its TCRdb copy is limited to in-frame clones, with some not included. This sample has 75,000 to 100,000 clones, with 89% found just once. The CDR3 contains 13 residues. Germline V gene data show CDR1 as LNHDA and CDR2 as SQIVND (reference sequence). V gave up 0 bases and J gave up 4 bases, with 6 bases separating them. Sequenced: blood. This TCR derives from a man between 45 and 60 years old in good health. The chain couples TRBV19 to TRBJ1-2, with a possible D match to TRBD1 (5 bases). The CDR3 DNA follows: TGTGCCAGTAGTATAGAAGGGGCCTATGGCTACACCTTC. Translation gives CASSIEGAYGYTF.